The clone carrying this T cell receptor beta chain showed up just a few times. This CDR3 contains 13 residues. Germline V lookup: CDR1 SQVTM, CDR2 ANQGSEA. With V trimmed by 7 bases and J by 0 bases, 5 bases remained unmatched. The sample originates from a study of blood T cells in healthy people across ages. Alongside a J-beta primer mix, a sample-barcoded 5' primer served in a second PCR lasting 7 to 11 cycles. TCRdb used MiXCR to reprocess the 5' RACE reads, holding one entry per CDR3 protein. This table holds about 970,000 distinct CDR3 sequences, about 51% found once. The V call is TRBV29-1, the J call TRBJ1-1; 7 positions agree with TRBD1. Sequenced sample: blood. The clonotype originates from a woman aged 55-70 years in good health. CDR3 DNA sequence: TGCAGCGCTTGGACAGGAGTGAACACTGAAGCTTTCTTT. It codes for CSAWTGVNTEAFF.